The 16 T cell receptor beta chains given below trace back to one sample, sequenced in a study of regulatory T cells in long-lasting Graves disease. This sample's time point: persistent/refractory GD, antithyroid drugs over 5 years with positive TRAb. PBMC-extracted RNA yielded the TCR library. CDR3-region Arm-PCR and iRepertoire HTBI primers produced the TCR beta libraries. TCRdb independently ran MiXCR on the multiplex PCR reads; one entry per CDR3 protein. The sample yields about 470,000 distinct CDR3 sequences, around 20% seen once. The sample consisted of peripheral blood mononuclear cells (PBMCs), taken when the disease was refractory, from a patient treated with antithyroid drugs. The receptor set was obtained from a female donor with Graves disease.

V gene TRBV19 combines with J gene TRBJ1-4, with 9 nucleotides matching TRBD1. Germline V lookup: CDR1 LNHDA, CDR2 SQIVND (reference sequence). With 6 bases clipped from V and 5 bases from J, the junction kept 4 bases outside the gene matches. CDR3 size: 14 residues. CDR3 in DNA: TGTGCCAGTAGCCCGACAGGGGGGAATGAAAAACTGTTTTTT. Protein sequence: CASSPTGGNEKLFF.

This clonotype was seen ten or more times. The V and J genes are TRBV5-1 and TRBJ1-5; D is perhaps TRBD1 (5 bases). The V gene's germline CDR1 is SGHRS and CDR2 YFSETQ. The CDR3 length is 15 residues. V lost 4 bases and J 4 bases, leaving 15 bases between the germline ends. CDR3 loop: CASSPSGAWNQPQHF. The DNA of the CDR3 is TGCGCCAGCAGCCCGTCCGGGGCATGGAATCAGCCCCAGCATTTT.

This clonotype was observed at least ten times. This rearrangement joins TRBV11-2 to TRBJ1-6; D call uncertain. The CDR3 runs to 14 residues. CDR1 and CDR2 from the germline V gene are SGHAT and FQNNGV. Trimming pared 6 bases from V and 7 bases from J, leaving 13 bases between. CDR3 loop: CASSSSGHNSPLHF. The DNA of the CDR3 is TGTGCCAGCAGTTCGTCGGGCCACAATTCACCCCTCCACTTT. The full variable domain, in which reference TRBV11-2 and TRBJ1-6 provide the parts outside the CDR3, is EAGVAQSPRYKIIEKRQSVAFWCNPISGHATLYWYQQILGQGPKLLIQFQNNGVVDDSQLPKDRFSAERLKGVDSTLKIQPAKLEDSAVYLCASSSSGHNSPLHFGNGTRLTVT.

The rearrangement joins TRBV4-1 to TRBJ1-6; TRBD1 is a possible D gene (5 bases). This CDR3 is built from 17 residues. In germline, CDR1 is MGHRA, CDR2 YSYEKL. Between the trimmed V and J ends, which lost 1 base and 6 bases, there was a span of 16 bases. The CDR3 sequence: CASSQGLARAINSPLHF. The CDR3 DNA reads TGCGCCAGCAGCCAAGGCCTGGCCAGGGCTATTAATTCACCCCTCCACTTT.

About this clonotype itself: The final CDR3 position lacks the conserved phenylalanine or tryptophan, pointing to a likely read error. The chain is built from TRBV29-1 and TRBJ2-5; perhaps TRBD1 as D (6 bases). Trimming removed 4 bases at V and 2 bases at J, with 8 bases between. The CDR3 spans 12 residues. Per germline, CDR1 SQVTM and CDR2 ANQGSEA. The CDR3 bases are TGCAGCGTTGCCAGGGGTCAAGAGACCCAGTACCTC. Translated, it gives CSVARGQETQYL.

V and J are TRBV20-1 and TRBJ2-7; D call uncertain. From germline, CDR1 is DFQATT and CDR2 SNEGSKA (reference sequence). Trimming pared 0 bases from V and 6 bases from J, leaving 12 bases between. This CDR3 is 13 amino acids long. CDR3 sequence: CSARERAFIEQYF. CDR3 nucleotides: TGCAGTGCTAGAGAACGGGCTTTTATCGAGCAGTACTTC.

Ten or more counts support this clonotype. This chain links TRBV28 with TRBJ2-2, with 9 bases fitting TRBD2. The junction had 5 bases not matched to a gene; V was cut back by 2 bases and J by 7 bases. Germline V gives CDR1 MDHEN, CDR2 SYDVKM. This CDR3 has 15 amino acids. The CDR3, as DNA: TGTGCCAGCAGTTTACTCGGGACTAGCATCGGGGAGCTGTTTTTT. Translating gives CASSLLGTSIGELFF. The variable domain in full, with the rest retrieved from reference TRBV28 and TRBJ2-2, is DVKVTQSSRYLVKRTGEKVFLECVQDMDHENMFWYRQDPGLGLRLIYFSYDVKMKEKGDIPEGYSVSREKKERFSLILESASTNQTSMYLCASSLLGTSIGELFFGEGSRLTVL.

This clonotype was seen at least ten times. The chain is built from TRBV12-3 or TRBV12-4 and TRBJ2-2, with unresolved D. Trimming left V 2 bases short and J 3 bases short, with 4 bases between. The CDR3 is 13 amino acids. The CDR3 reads CASSLQYTGELFF. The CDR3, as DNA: TGTGCCAGCAGTTTACAATACACCGGGGAGCTGTTTTTT.

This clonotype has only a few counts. CDR3 nucleotides: TGCGCCAGCAGGCAAGCGGGGGGCTCAAACTATGGCTACACCTTC. It is translated as CASRQAGGSNYGYTF. The rearrangement uses TRBV5-1 and TRBJ1-2, with D possibly TRBD1 on 6 matching bases. Germline V CDR1 and CDR2: SGHRS, YFSETQ. Deletions cut 5 bases from V and 2 bases from J, with 16 bases between. The CDR3 extends over 15 amino acids.

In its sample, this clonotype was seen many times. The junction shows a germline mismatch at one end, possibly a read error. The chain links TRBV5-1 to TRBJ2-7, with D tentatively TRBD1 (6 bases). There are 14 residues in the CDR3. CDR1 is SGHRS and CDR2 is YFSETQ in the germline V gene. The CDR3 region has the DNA TGTGCCAGCAGCACCTCCGGGACACCCTACGAGCAGTACTTC. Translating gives CASSTSGTPYEQYF.

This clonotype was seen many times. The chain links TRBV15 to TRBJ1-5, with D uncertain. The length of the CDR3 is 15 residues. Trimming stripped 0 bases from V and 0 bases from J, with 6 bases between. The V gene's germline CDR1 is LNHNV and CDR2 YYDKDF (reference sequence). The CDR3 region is CATSREGNSNQPQHF. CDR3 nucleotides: TGTGCCACCAGCAGAGAAGGGAATAGCAATCAGCCCCAGCATTTT.

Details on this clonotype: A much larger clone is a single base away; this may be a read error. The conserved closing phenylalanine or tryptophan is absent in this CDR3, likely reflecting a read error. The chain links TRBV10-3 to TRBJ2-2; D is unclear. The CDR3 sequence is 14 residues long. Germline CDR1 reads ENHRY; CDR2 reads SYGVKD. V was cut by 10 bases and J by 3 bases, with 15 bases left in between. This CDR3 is CATKERPDTGELFL. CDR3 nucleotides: TGTGCCACCAAAGAGAGGCCCGACACCGGGGAGCTGTTTCTT.

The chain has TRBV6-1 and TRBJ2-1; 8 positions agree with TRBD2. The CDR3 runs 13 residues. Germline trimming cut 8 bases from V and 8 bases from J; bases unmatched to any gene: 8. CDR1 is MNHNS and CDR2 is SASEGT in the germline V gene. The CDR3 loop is CASHQREIDEQFF. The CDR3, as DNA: TGTGCCAGCCATCAGCGGGAGATCGATGAGCAGTTCTTC.

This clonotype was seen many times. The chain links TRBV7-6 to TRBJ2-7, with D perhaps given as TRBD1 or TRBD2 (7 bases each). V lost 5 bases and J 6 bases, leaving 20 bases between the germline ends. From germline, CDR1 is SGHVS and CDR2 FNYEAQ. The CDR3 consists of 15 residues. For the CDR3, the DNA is TGTGCCAGCAGCCCAGGGGGGCTAGCGGAGAGCGAGCAGTACTTC. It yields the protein CASSPGGLAESEQYF.

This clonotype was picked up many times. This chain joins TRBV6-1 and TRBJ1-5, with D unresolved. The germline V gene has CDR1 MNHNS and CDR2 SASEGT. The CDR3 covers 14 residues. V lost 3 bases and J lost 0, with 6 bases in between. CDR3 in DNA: TGTGCCAGCAGTGAGGATTATAGCAATCAGCCCCAGCATTTT. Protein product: CASSEDYSNQPQHF.

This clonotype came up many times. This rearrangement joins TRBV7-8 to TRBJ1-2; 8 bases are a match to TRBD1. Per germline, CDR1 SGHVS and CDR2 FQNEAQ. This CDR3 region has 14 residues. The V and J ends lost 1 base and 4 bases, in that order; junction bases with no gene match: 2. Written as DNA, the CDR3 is TGTGCCAGCAGCTTAGTTACAGGGGGCTATGGCTACACCTTC. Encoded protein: CASSLVTGGYGYTF.